This TCR beta chain was profiled in a study of neurological immune-mediated disorders. The authors produced cDNA by 5'RACE using 10-nucleotide random UMIs. TCRdb fed the 5' RACE reads into MiXCR, producing one record per CDR3 protein. This table has under 40,000 distinct CDR3 sequences, about 7% appearing once. The V gene end was trimmed by 5 bases and the J gene end by 3 bases; junction bases not matched to a gene: 3. CDR3 length equals 14 residues. This clonotype came up many times. Sequenced: CD4+ T cells from blood. The V and J genes are TRBV12-3 or TRBV12-4 and TRBJ1-5; the match to TRBD1 covers 8 bases. The receptor comes from a middle-aged man in good health. The CDR3 spells CASSRRGLNQPQHF. The CDR3 nucleotides are TGTGCCAGCAGTCGCAGGGGGCTCAATCAGCCCCAGCATTTT.